This T cell receptor beta chain emerged from a study of blood T cell repertoires in COVID-19. Study context: The samples span acute and convalescent COVID-19 from the United States, Italy and Spain.

The method was immunoSEQ multiplex PCR; TCRdb's version includes in-frame clones alone and lacks a portion of them. The sample shows hundreds of thousands of clones, 80% to 90% of them seen only once. This CDR3 has 16 residues. Germline-derived CDR1 and CDR2 are KGHSH and LQKENI. V lost 3 bases to trimming and J lost 1 base, with 12 bases between them. Participants' own reports of clinical history determined their cohort assignment. In Cohort 3, a recovered donor had either two negative PCRs, clearance, or symptom resolution. The source is a man aged 30 to 45 who had recovered from COVID-19. The source material was PBMCs or T cells enriched from blood (not recorded which). The V call is TRBV18, the J call TRBJ2-2, with a weak D call TRBD2 (6 bases). The CDR3 DNA sequence: TGTGCCAGCTCACCTCGGACCGGGGGGAACACCGGGGAGCTGTTTTTT. It translates to CASSPRTGGNTGELFF.